This paragraph reports one TCR beta chain. In the study's own analysis: The assay estimated nucleated cells by amplifying reference gene primers. Profiled with immunoSEQ multiplex PCR; TCRdb holds only in-frame clones, not every one. The DNA gave D and trimming, while V, J and clone size come from that table. The sample has 170,000 or so clones; 89% are singletons. This entry comes from a study of blood T cell repertoires in COVID-19. Study overall: COVID-19 samples, acute and convalescent, were from the United States, Italy and Spain. PBMCs, B-cell-depleted T cells, or T cells provided the cDNA or gDNA that made up the material.

CDR1 and CDR2 from the germline V gene are SGHTA and FQGNSA. The CDR3 contains 15 residues. The V gene end was trimmed by 4 bases and the J gene end by 2 bases; junction bases not matched to a gene: 7. The sequencing input was peripheral blood. The rearrangement links TRBV7-2 to TRBJ2-7; TRBD2 aligns across 8 bases. This receptor was taken from a man aged 18-30 years who had recovered from COVID-19. In DNA, the CDR3 is TGTGCCAGCAGCTGGCGACTAGCGAGCGCCTACGAGCAGTACTTC. Translated, it gives CASSWRLASAYEQYF.